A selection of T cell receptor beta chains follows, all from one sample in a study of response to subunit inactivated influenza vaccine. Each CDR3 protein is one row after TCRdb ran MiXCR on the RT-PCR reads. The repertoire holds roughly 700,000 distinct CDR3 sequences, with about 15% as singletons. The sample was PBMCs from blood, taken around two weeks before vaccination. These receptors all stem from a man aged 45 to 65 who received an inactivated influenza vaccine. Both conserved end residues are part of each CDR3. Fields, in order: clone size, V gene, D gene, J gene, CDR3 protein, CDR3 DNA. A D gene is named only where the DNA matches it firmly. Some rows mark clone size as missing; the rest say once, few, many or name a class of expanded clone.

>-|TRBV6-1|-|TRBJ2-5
CASSEGLQQVPQLETQYF
TGTGCCAGCAGTGAAGGATTGCAGCAGGTTCCCCAGCTGGAGACCCAGTACTTC
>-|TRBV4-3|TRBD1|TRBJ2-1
CASSQTIQGGEQFF
TGCGCCAGCAGCCAAACGATACAGGGGGGTGAGCAGTTCTTC
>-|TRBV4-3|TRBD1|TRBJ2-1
CASSQEIGTASEQFF
TGCGCCAGCAGCCAAGAGATTGGGACAGCAAGTGAGCAGTTCTTC
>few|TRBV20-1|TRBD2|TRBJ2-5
CSARFGGKRETQYF
TGCAGTGCTAGATTCGGGGGGAAGCGGGAGACCCAGTACTTC
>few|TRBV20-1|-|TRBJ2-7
CSAPQDVSYEQYF
TGCAGTGCCCCCCAGGACGTATCCTACGAGCAGTACTTC
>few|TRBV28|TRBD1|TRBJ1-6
CASSLWGLPGQDNSPLHF
TGTGCCAGCAGTTTATGGGGCCTACCGGGACAGGATAATTCACCCCTCCACTTT
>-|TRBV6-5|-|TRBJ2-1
CASSYAANRPHHEQFF
TGTGCCAGCAGTTACGCGGCTAACCGTCCCCATCATGAGCAGTTCTTC
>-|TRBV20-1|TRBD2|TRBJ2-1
CSARSGTSGYNEQFF
TGCAGTGCTAGATCCGGGACTAGCGGGTACAATGAGCAGTTCTTC
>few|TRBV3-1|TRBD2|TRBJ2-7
CASSQGTSGGRSFQYF
TGTGCCAGCAGCCAAGGGACTAGCGGGGGTAGATCGTTCCAGTACTTC
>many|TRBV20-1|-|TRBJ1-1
CSARVIQLNTEAFF
TGCAGTGCTAGAGTTATCCAACTGAACACTGAAGCTTTCTTT
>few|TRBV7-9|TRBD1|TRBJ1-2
CASSDRDRGGYGYTF
TGTGCCAGCAGCGACCGGGACAGGGGTGGGTATGGCTACACCTTC
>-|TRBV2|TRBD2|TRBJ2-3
CASSEILAGGTSTDTQYF
TGTGCCAGCAGTGAAATACTAGCGGGGGGCACTAGCACAGATACGCAGTATTTT
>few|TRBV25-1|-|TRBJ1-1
CASSPRGVPNTEAFF
TGTGCCAGCAGTCCCCGGGGGGTTCCGAACACTGAAGCTTTCTTT
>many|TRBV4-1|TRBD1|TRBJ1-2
CASSPLGQGNYGYTF
TGCGCCAGCAGCCCTTTGGGACAGGGCAACTATGGCTACACCTTC
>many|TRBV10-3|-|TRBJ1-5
CAISEGQQNQPQHF
TGTGCCATCAGTGAGGGACAGCAAAATCAGCCCCAGCATTTT
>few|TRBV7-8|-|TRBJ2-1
CASSPPPGHPPNEQFF
TGTGCCAGCAGCCCACCGCCCGGACACCCTCCCAATGAGCAGTTCTTC
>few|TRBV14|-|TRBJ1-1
CASSQGIGWNTEAFF
TGTGCCAGCAGCCAAGGGATAGGCTGGAACACTGAAGCTTTCTTT
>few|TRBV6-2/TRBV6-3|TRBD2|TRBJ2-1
CASSWTSGRGVEQFF
TGTGCCAGCAGTTGGACTAGCGGGAGGGGGGTTGAGCAGTTCTTC
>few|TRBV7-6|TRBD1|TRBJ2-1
CASSSGQGGYNEQFF
TGTGCCAGCAGCTCGGGACAGGGTGGATACAATGAGCAGTTCTTC
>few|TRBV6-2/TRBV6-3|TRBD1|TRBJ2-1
CATTPGTGYYNEQFF
TGTGCCACCACCCCCGGGACAGGCTATTACAATGAGCAGTTCTTC
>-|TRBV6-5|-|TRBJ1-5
CASSYNRWGVNQPQHF
TGTGCCAGCAGTTACAACAGGTGGGGGGTTAATCAGCCCCAGCATTTT
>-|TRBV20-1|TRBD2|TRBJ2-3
CSAPRAGGADTQYF
TGCAGTGCCCCACGGGCGGGAGGTGCTGATACGCAGTATTTT
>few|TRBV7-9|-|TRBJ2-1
CASSSQIQGGEQFF
TGTGCCAGCAGCTCCCAGATACAGGGAGGTGAGCAGTTCTTC
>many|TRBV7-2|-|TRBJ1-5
CASSLVFTDDPQHF
TGTGCCAGCAGCTTAGTGTTTACAGACGATCCCCAGCATTTT
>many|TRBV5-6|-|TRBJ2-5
CASRPNTGSETQYF
TGTGCCAGCAGACCGAATACAGGGTCCGAGACCCAGTACTTC
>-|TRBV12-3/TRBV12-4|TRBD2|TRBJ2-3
CASSQTSGAQGPQYF
TGTGCCAGCAGCCAGACTAGCGGGGCCCAAGGGCCGCAGTATTTT
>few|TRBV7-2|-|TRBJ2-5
CASSRTYQETQYF
TGTGCCAGCAGCCGGACTTACCAAGAGACCCAGTACTTC
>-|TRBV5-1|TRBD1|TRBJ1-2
CASSFETGGRDGYTF
TGCGCCAGCAGCTTCGAAACAGGGGGCAGGGACGGCTACACCTTC
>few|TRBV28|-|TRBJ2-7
CASSYAVGGYYEQYF
TGTGCCAGCAGTTATGCCGTAGGGGGATACTACGAGCAGTACTTC
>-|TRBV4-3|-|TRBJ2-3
CASSQGAGFTDTQYF
TGCGCCAGCAGCCAAGGAGCAGGATTTACAGATACGCAGTATTTT
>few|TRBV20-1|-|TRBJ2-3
CSARDLATTDTQYF
TGCAGTGCTAGAGATCTAGCGACCACAGATACGCAGTATTTT
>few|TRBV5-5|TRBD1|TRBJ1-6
CASSPLGTGVTPLHF
TGTGCCAGCAGCCCTCTGGGGACAGGGGTAACACCCCTCCACTTT
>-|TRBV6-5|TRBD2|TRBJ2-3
CASSFGLAGTPTDTQYF
TGTGCCAGCAGTTTCGGACTAGCGGGGACTCCCACAGATACGCAGTATTTT